A selection of T cell receptor beta chains follows, all from one sample in a study of blood T cell repertoires in COVID-19. Only in-frame clones appear in the TCRdb table, and some are missing; sequencing was by immunoSEQ multiplex PCR. The sample carries 150,000 to 200,000 clones, 88% recorded once. The sequenced sample was PBMCs or T cells enriched from blood (not recorded which). These receptors all come from a woman aged 45 to 65 who had recovered from COVID-19. CDR3s include the opening cysteine and the closing phenylalanine or tryptophan. A D gene is named only where the DNA matches it firmly. The size field is filled for only some rows; it gives once, few, many or a size class.

size	V	D	J	CDR3	DNA
-	TRBV14	-	TRBJ2-2	CASSYQDIRVDTGELFF	TGTGCCAGCAGCTACCAGGACATCCGGGTCGACACCGGGGAGCTGTTTTTT
-	TRBV27	-	TRBJ2-7	CASRGGYEQYF	TGTGCCAGCCGTGGCGGGTACGAGCAGTACTTC
-	TRBV5-1	-	TRBJ2-5	CASSSGQRNFQETQYF	TGCGCCAGCAGCTCAGGACAACGCAACTTCCAAGAGACCCAGTACTTC
-	TRBV9	-	TRBJ1-3	CASSVYPGGTPDSGNTIYF	TGTGCCAGCAGCGTATACCCTGGGGGCACACCCGACTCTGGAAACACCATATATTTT
-	TRBV4-2	-	TRBJ1-4	CASSPSRWGQDEKLFF	TGTGCCAGCAGCCCATCCCGGTGGGGACAAGATGAAAAACTGTTTTTT
-	TRBV30	-	TRBJ1-2	CASSRQATNYGYTF	TGTGCCTCTTCTCGACAGGCTACTAACTATGGCTACACCTTC
few	TRBV6-2/TRBV6-3	-	TRBJ1-5	CASSYSSSNQPQHF	TGTGCCAGCAGTTACTCGAGCAGCAATCAGCCCCAGCATTTT
-	TRBV6-2/TRBV6-3	-	TRBJ2-4	CASSAGGAKNIQYF	TGTGCCAGCAGTGCTGGGGGGGCCAAAAACATTCAGTACTTC
-	TRBV7-2	TRBD1	TRBJ2-7	CASSAQNRGRGGEQYF	TGTGCCAGCAGCGCACAGAACAGGGGACGAGGGGGTGAGCAGTACTTC
-	TRBV11-2	-	TRBJ2-2	CASSLDPAGTPGNTGELFF	TGTGCCAGCAGCTTAGACCCCGCCGGGACACCGGGGAACACCGGGGAGCTGTTTTTT
-	TRBV24-1	-	TRBJ2-1	CATSDADSPLGWFF	TGTGCCACCAGTGACGCGGACAGCCCCCTTGGGTGGTTCTTC
-	TRBV13	TRBD1	TRBJ1-5	CASSVQGKNQPQHF	TGTGCCAGCAGCGTACAGGGGAAGAATCAGCCCCAGCATTTT
-	TRBV20-1	TRBD2	TRBJ2-5	CSASRTSAAAQETQYF	TGCAGTGCTAGTCGGACTAGCGCGGCGGCCCAAGAGACCCAGTACTTC
-	TRBV3-1/TRBV3-2	TRBD1	TRBJ1-5	CASSPTGGAAQPQHF	TGTGCCAGCAGCCCCACAGGGGGCGCCGCTCAGCCCCAGCATTTT
-	TRBV5-1	-	TRBJ1-4	CASSLRTGEKLFF	TGCGCCAGCAGCTTGAGAACGGGTGAAAAACTGTTTTTT
few	TRBV19	-	TRBJ1-5	CASSISREGNQPQHF	TGTGCCAGTAGTATCAGCAGGGAGGGCAATCAGCCCCAGCATTTT
-	TRBV6-5	TRBD2	TRBJ2-3	CASSSGGLSTDTQYF	TGTGCCAGCAGTAGCGGGGGCCTTAGCACAGATACGCAGTATTTT
-	TRBV9	TRBD2	TRBJ2-3	CASSVGSGGPVSTDTQYF	TGTGCCAGCAGCGTAGGGTCGGGGGGGCCGGTAAGCACAGATACGCAGTATTTT
-	TRBV7-9	-	TRBJ1-2	CASSRDGDGYTF	TGTGCCAGCAGCAGGGACGGGGATGGCTACACCTTC
-	TRBV7-8	TRBD1	TRBJ2-7	CASSLATGGTYEQYF	TGTGCCAGCAGCTTAGCGACAGGGGGCACCTACGAGCAGTACTTC
-	TRBV19	-	TRBJ1-6	CASSDFNYNSPLHF	TGTGCCAGTAGTGACTTTAACTATAATTCACCCCTCCACTTT
-	TRBV19	TRBD1	TRBJ1-2	CASSIEGAQMYGYTF	TGTGCCAGTAGTATTGAGGGGGCGCAGATGTATGGCTACACCTTC
once	TRBV5-8	TRBD1	TRBJ2-1	CASSPGQGTYNEQFF	TGTGCCAGCAGCCCCGGACAGGGGACTTATAATGAGCAGTTCTTC
-	TRBV7-2	TRBD1	TRBJ1-5	CASSPPGTGGGKPQHF	TGTGCCAGCAGCCCCCCCGGGACAGGAGGGGGAAAGCCCCAGCATTTT
-	TRBV4-2	-	TRBJ2-1	CASSPYLDSHEQFF	TGTGCCAGCAGCCCCTACCTAGACAGTCATGAGCAGTTCTTC
-	TRBV20-1	TRBD1	TRBJ1-2	CSASPQGGATF	TGCAGTGCTAGCCCACAGGGGGGAGCCACCTTC
once	TRBV7-9	-	TRBJ2-6	CASSSPSSGANVLTF	TGTGCCAGCAGCTCCCCCAGCTCTGGGGCCAACGTCCTGACTTTC
once	TRBV5-1	TRBD2	TRBJ2-5	CASSHGAGGQETQYF	TGCGCCAGCAGCCATGGAGCGGGGGGCCAAGAGACCCAGTACTTC
once	TRBV5-1	-	TRBJ2-6	CASRSGSGANVLTF	TGCGCCAGCAGATCGGGCTCTGGGGCCAACGTCCTGACTTTC
-	TRBV29-1	-	TRBJ2-1	CSVGAPGEQFF	TGCAGCGTTGGAGCCCCGGGTGAGCAGTTCTTC
-	TRBV7-8	-	TRBJ1-6	CASSRVRQGNSPLHF	TGTGCCAGCAGTCGAGTCCGGCAGGGTAATTCACCCCTCCACTTT
few	TRBV9	TRBD1	TRBJ1-2	CASSSPGTGAGYTF	TGTGCCAGCAGCTCGCCGGGGACAGGGGCGGGCTACACCTTC
-	TRBV6-4	-	TRBJ1-1	CASSESGVMNTEAFF	TGTGCCAGCAGTGAATCAGGCGTCATGAACACTGAAGCTTTCTTT
-	TRBV24-1	-	TRBJ2-7	CATSDRWEQYF	TGTGCCACCAGTGATCGGTGGGAGCAGTACTTC
once	TRBV5-1	TRBD1	TRBJ1-2	CASSLANTGAVYGYTF	TGCGCCAGCAGCTTGGCGAACACAGGGGCAGTCTATGGCTACACCTTC
-	TRBV6-5	-	TRBJ1-6	CASSSRGRNSPLHF	TGTGCCAGCAGCTCCAGGGGTCGTAATTCACCCCTCCACTTT
-	TRBV3-1/TRBV3-2	TRBD1	TRBJ1-2	CASSQVGTGGRLRGYTF	TGTGCCAGCAGCCAAGTGGGAACAGGGGGCAGGCTAAGGGGCTACACCTTC
-	TRBV9	-	TRBJ1-3	CASSVAGTMNTIYF	TGTGCCAGCAGCGTGGCAGGGACTATGAACACCATATATTTT
-	TRBV21-1	-	TRBJ2-6	CASSSKWFGQGYSDSGANVLTF	TGTGCCAGCAGCTCCAAATGGTTTGGACAGGGGTATTCTGACTCTGGGGCCAACGTCCTGACTTTC
-	TRBV6-2/TRBV6-3	TRBD1	TRBJ1-2	CASSGSGGQSYGYTF	TGTGCCAGCAGTGGCTCAGGGGGGCAAAGCTATGGCTACACCTTC
-	TRBV12-5	-	TRBJ1-2	CASGLSTLYGYTF	TGTGCTAGTGGTTTGTCTACTCTCTATGGCTACACCTTC
-	TRBV6-5	TRBD2	TRBJ2-2	CASRAGGQFLGELFF	TGTGCCAGCAGGGCGGGGGGCCAGTTTCTCGGGGAGCTGTTTTTT